This T cell receptor (beta chain) was retrieved from a study of CD8 T cells in Susac syndrome. A word on this clonotype: The antigen is unknown.

With random hexamers, about 0.5 to 1 ug RNA was reverse transcribed. A single record per CDR3 protein comes from TCRdb applying MiXCR to the immunoSEQ multiplex PCR reads. This table has 150,000 to 180,000 distinct CDR3 sequences, about 94% appearing once. TCR beta was sequenced from blood CD8+ and CD4+ T cells. Control patients had untreated stable or active relapsing-remitting multiple sclerosis by revised McDonald criteria. Negative isolation was used for CD8+ and CD4+ T cells and FACS enrichment for TEMRA cells. The CDR3 spans 14 residues. V was clipped by 1 base and J by 3 bases, with 9 bases between them. Study observations and caveats: An acknowledgment was made by the study that its TCR sequencing and HLA analysis involved relatively few individuals.

The sequenced sample was CD8+ T cells from PBMCs. The sequence was obtained from a human donor with multiple sclerosis. J is TRBJ2-5 and V is TRBV12-3 or TRBV12-4; TRBD2 might be the D (5 bases). The CDR3 nucleotides read TGTGCCAGCAGTTTAGGTCCGGGAAAAGAGACCCAGTACTTC. Encoded protein: CASSLGPGKETQYF.